This T cell receptor (beta chain) was identified in a study of radiation and T cells in renal cell carcinoma. This sample's time point: baseline pretreatment blood. Stated treatment: 15 Gy SBRT to primary tumor, nephrectomy 4 weeks later. J lost 4 bases, V lost 3 bases, and 6 bases had no gene match. Germline V lookup: CDR1 GTSNPN, CDR2 SVGIG (reference sequence). This CDR3 has 15 amino acids. Sequencing was performed with immunoSEQ multiplex PCR; in TCRdb, only in-frame clones are kept and a portion is missing. The sample comprises around 140,000 clones, about 87% of which are singletons, and 4.1% rests with the top ten.

This TCR derives from a woman in her sixties or seventies with renal cell carcinoma. This chain links TRBV30 with TRBJ2-1, with 10 bases matching TRBD2. The specimen comprised blood, sampled from a patient whose treatment included radiotherapy and nephrectomy. The CDR3, as DNA: TGTGCCTGGAGAAAACTAGCGGGGAAATACAATGAGCAGTTCTTC. Protein: CAWRKLAGKYNEQFF.